The T cell receptor beta chain under discussion was sequenced for a study of T cell responses to AZD1222 COVID-19 vaccine. General study findings and limits: At baseline, just five or six AZD1222 recipients tested seropositive. The span of vaccine-associated CD4 TCRs extended across spike, with dominance at 160-218 and 743-854. Per reports, nearly half of all spike-specific TCRs target regions that are unmutated in variants. Donors were chiefly white British, with a greater number of females, and clonal diversity was perhaps underestimated.

Using immunoSEQ multiplex PCR, the repertoire was profiled, and TCRdb retains in-frame clones only, with some absent. In the table there are over 150,000 clones, around 88% of which are singletons. Trimming shortened V by 1 base and J by 5 bases, and 17 bases separated the two germline ends. The germline CDR1 and CDR2 sequences are SGHVT and SQSDAQ. The CDR3 has 16 amino acids. In the case of this clone: The antigen remains unidentified.

The sequence derives from an adult who received the AZD1222 COVID-19 vaccine. The sequenced sample was peripheral blood, obtained 28 days after the second AZD1222 dose. The chain uses TRBV7-4 and TRBJ1-2; D might be TRBD1 (5 bases). The CDR3 nucleotides read TGTGCCAGCAGCTTAGAAGGAGGGGACGATTTATATGGCTACACCTTC. This gives the protein CASSLEGGDDLYGYTF. Full variable domain (remainder filled in from reference TRBV7-4 and TRBJ1-2): GAGVSQSPRYKVAKRGRDVALRCDSISGHVTLYWYRQTLGQGSEVLTYSQSDAQRDKSGRPSGRFSAERPERSVSTLKIQRTEQGDSAVYLCASSLEGGDDLYGYTFGSGTRLTVV.